The 18 T cell receptor beta chains below were found in one sample sequenced in a study of shared clonotypes between healthy human individuals. Sequenced by immunoSEQ multiplex PCR; TCRdb stores in-frame clones only, minus some. This sample has around 640,000 clones, with 95% to 96% found just once. Selected positively for CCR7 and CD45RO-negative, naive CD8 cells excluded terminally differentiated effector memory CD45RA+ cells. Sequenced input: naive CD8+ T cells sorted from blood. The receptors here all came from a woman aged 25 to 45 in good health.

The chain has TRBV25-1 and TRBJ2-5, with D uncertain. In germline, CDR1 is MGHDK, CDR2 SYGVNS. Deletions cut 6 bases from V and 2 bases from J, with 10 bases between. The CDR3 is 13 residues long. CDR3 coding DNA: TGTGCCAGCAGGCCCCCTGGGCAAGAGACCCAGTACTTC. It translates to CASRPPGQETQYF. Variable domain in full (rest from reference TRBV25-1 and TRBJ2-5): EADIYQTPRYLVIGTGKKITLECSQTMGHDKMYWYQQDPGMELHLIHYSYGVNSTEKGDLSSESTVSRIRTEHFPLTLESARPSHTSQYLCASRPPGQETQYFGPGTRLLVL.

CDR3 protein: CASSFGQGGQYF. CDR3 bases: TGTGCCAGCAGCTTCGGACAGGGTGGGCAGTATTTT. This chain uses TRBV5-4 with TRBJ2-3, with TRBD1 identical over 8 bases. The junction had 4 bases not matched to a gene; V was cut back by 2 bases and J by 11 bases. This CDR3 is 12 amino acids long. The germline V gene has CDR1 SGHNT and CDR2 YYREEE (reference sequence).

V and J are TRBV6-5 and TRBJ2-1; 10 bases agree with TRBD2. CDR3 size: 15 residues. Trimming at V came to 6 bases and at J to 5 bases, leaving 7 bases not matched to a gene. The germline CDR1 and CDR2 sequences are MNHEY and SVGAGI. Here the CDR3 reads CASRELAGVHNEQFF. The CDR3 DNA is TGTGCCAGCAGAGAGCTAGCGGGAGTGCACAATGAGCAGTTCTTC.

The chain uses TRBV5-4 and TRBJ2-7, with TRBD2 matching over 8 bases. Losses at the gene ends were 4 bases for V and 3 bases for J; bases not matched to a gene: 9. The length of the CDR3 is 15 residues. Germline CDR1 is SGHNT and CDR2 is YYREEE (reference sequence). The CDR3 DNA follows: TGTGCCAGCAGCCTCCGGGAGGGAGCAGTCTACGAGCAGTACTTC. Protein sequence: CASSLREGAVYEQYF. The variable domain in full, completed from reference TRBV5-4 and TRBJ2-7, reads ETGVTQSPTHLIKTRGQQVTLRCSSQSGHNTVSWYQQALGQGPQFIFQYYREEENGRGNFPPRFSGLQFPNYSSELNVNALELDDSALYLCASSLREGAVYEQYFGPGTRLTVT.

The chain employs TRBV2 and TRBJ1-2; perhaps TRBD1 as D (5 bases). Germline V gene lookup returns CDR1 SNHLY and CDR2 FYNNEI. Trimming took off 1 base at V and 14 bases at J, with 14 bases between the two ends. The CDR3 contains 12 residues. CDR3 in DNA: TGTGCCAGCAGTGAAGTTTCGGGGACCCTAACCTTC. Its protein is CASSEVSGTLTF.

This clone was detected only once. This rearrangement joins TRBV7-9 to TRBJ2-1, with a tentative D call TRBD1 (7 bases). V dropped 5 bases and J dropped 5 bases, with 13 bases sitting between them. The CDR3 covers 14 residues. Germline V gene data show CDR1 as SEHNR and CDR2 as FQNEAQ (reference sequence). CDR3: CASSPGGPHNEQFF. CDR3 nucleotides: TGTGCCAGCAGCCCAGGGGGGCCGCACAATGAGCAGTTCTTC.

The rearrangement uses TRBV11-2 and TRBJ1-1; D ambiguous. V lost 0 bases to trimming and J lost 4 bases, with 6 bases between them. Germline lookup yields CDR1 SGHAT and CDR2 FQNNGV. This CDR3 spans 13 amino acids. The CDR3 loop reads CASSLDLTTEAFF. The DNA of the CDR3 is TGTGCCAGCAGCTTAGATCTCACCACTGAAGCTTTCTTT.

This sequence joins TRBV7-7 and TRBJ2-1; 8 bases fit TRBD2. The CDR3 length is 16 residues. V shed 1 base and J 5 bases; nucleotides not matched to a gene: 7. Germline V lookup: CDR1 SSHAT, CDR2 FNYEAQ (reference sequence). The CDR3 protein is CASSLEVGTSNNEQFF. The CDR3 bases are TGTGCCAGCAGCTTAGAGGTCGGGACTAGTAACAATGAGCAGTTCTTC.

The chain couples TRBV9 to TRBJ2-7; 7 positions match TRBD1. V dropped 3 bases and J dropped 1; count of bases not matched to a gene: 4. This CDR3 region has 14 residues. CDR1 and CDR2 (germline): SGDLS, YYNGEE. CDR3 sequence reads: CASSGQGKSYEQYF. The CDR3 nucleotides read TGTGCCAGCAGCGGACAGGGAAAGTCCTACGAGCAGTACTTC.

Points on this clone: The identical CDR3 is also encoded by other nucleotide sequences in the sample. This chain links TRBV28 with TRBJ1-1; the match to TRBD1 covers 10 bases. Germline assignment: CDR1 MDHEN and CDR2 SYDVKM. The CDR3 extends over 15 amino acids. Trimming took 2 bases from V and 3 from J; bases not matched to a gene: 3. The CDR3 DNA reads as TGTGCCAGCAGTTTACGACAGGGGGCTGACACTGAAGCTTTCTTT. The encoded protein is CASSLRQGADTEAFF.

The chain links TRBV7-6 to TRBJ1-5; D call uncertain. CDR1 is SGHVS and CDR2 is FNYEAQ in the germline V gene. This CDR3 has 13 amino acids. V gave up 10 bases and J gave up 0 bases, with 10 bases separating them. The CDR3 DNA follows: TGTGCCACCAGTTGGGGTAGCAATCAGCCCCAGCATTTT. This codes for CATSWGSNQPQHF.

The chain joins TRBV4-2 to TRBJ1-2; D unclear. The CDR3 covers 13 residues. Germline lookup yields CDR1 LGHNA and CDR2 YNFKEQ. Trimming pared 0 bases from V and 4 bases from J, leaving 6 bases between. CDR3 residues: CASSQEYSYGYTF. In DNA, the CDR3 is TGTGCCAGCAGCCAAGAGTACAGCTATGGCTACACCTTC.

V and J are TRBV28 and TRBJ2-2; D not certain. The germline V gene encodes CDR1 MDHEN and CDR2 SYDVKM. Deletions cut 7 bases from V and 7 bases from J, with 7 bases between. CDR3 length: 11 amino acids. Here the CDR3 reads CASIRIGELFF. CDR3 DNA sequence: TGTGCCAGCATTCGGATCGGGGAGCTGTTTTTT.

J is TRBJ2-1 and V is TRBV7-6; D is undetermined. Per the germline V gene, CDR1 is SGHVS and CDR2 is FNYEAQ. This CDR3 is 12 amino acids long. Trimming took off 2 bases at V and 10 bases at J, with 9 bases between the two ends. Written as DNA, the CDR3 is TGTGCCAGCAGCTTATCGTCCCAAGAGCAGTTCTTC. Residues: CASSLSSQEQFF. Filled out from reference TRBV7-6 and TRBJ2-1, the complete variable domain reads GAGVSQSPRYKVTKRGQDVALRCDPISGHVSLYWYRQALGQGPEFLTYFNYEAQQDKSGLPNDRFSAERPEGSISTLTIQRTEQRDSAMYRCASSLSSQEQFFGPGTRLTVL.

The chain is built from TRBV6-1 and TRBJ1-2; D might be TRBD1 (6 bases). V lost 2 bases and J 4 bases, leaving 14 bases between the germline ends. Germline V gene lookup returns CDR1 MNHNS and CDR2 SASEGT. CDR3 length: 15 amino acids. CDR3 DNA sequence: TGTGCCAGCAGTGAATGGGACACCAGCGCCTATGGCTACACCTTC. Residues: CASSEWDTSAYGYTF.

CDR3 nucleotides: TGTGCCTTTGGAGGTTCCTCCTACGAGCAGTACTTC. Its protein product is CAFGGSSYEQYF. V usage is TRBV2 and J usage is TRBJ2-7; D possibly corresponds to TRBD2 (5 bases). CDR3 length: 12 residues. Trimming stripped 11 bases from V and 0 bases from J, with 11 bases between. The germline gives CDR1 SNHLY, CDR2 FYNNEI.

The chain couples TRBV6-5 to TRBJ2-7; maybe TRBD2 (6 bases). The CDR3 runs 15 residues. Looked up from germline, CDR1 is MNHEY and CDR2 is SVGAGI. Trimming took 6 bases from V and 2 from J, leaving 17 bases between them. The CDR3 is CASRPSGSATYEQYF. The DNA for the CDR3 is TGTGCCAGCAGGCCCTCCGGGAGCGCCACCTACGAGCAGTACTTC.

V gene TRBV11-2 combines with J gene TRBJ1-1; D is unclear. V lost 3 bases to trimming and J lost 5 bases, with 19 bases between them. This CDR3 region has 16 residues. Germline lookup yields CDR1 SGHAT and CDR2 FQNNGV. DNA for the CDR3: TGTGCCAGCAGCTTCTTCGGTGCGGGGTCGGGTACTGAAGCTTTCTTT. Protein: CASSFFGAGSGTEAFF. The full variable domain, with the rest looked up from reference TRBV11-2 and TRBJ1-1, is EAGVAQSPRYKIIEKRQSVAFWCNPISGHATLYWYQQILGQGPKLLIQFQNNGVVDDSQLPKDRFSAERLKGVDSTLKIQPAKLEDSAVYLCASSFFGAGSGTEAFFGQGTRLTVV.